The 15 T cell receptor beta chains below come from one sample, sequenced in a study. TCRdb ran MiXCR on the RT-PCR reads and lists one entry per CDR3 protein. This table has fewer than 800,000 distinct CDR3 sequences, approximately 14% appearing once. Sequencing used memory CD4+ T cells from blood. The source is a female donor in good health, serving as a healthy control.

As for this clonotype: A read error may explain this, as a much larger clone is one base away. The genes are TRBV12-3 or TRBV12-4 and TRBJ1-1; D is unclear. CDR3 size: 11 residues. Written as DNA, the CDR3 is TGTGCCAACAGTGTGGGCCTCGAAGCTTTCTTT. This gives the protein CANSVGLEAFF.

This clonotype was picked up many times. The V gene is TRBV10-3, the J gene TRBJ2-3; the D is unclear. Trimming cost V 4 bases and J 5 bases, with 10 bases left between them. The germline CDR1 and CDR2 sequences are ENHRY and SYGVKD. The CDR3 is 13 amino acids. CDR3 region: CAISAYLGDTQYF. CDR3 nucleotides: TGTGCCATCAGTGCCTATTTAGGAGATACGCAGTATTTT.

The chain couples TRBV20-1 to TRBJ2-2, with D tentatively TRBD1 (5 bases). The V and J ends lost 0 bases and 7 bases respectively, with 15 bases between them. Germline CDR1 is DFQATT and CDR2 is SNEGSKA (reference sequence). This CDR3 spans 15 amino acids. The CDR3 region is CSARDFRESGGELFF. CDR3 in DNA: TGCAGTGCTAGAGATTTCAGGGAAAGTGGCGGGGAGCTGTTTTTT.

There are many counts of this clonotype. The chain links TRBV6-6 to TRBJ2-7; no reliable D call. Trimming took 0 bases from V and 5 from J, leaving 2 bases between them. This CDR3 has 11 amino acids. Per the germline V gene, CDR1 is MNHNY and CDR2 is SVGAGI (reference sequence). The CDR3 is CASSYSHEQYF. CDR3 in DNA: TGTGCCAGCAGTTACTCGCACGAGCAGTACTTC.

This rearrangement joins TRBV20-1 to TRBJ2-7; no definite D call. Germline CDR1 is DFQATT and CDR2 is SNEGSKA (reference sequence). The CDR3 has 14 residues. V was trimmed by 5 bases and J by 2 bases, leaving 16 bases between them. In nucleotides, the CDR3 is TGCAGTGCTGCCCATTTCCTGGGAACCTACGAGCAGTACTTC. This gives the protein CSAAHFLGTYEQYF.

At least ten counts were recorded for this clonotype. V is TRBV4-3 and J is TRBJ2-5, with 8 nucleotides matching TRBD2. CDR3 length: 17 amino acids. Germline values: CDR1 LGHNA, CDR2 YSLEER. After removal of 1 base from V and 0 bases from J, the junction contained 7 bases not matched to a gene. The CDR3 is CASSQGRGVHYQETQYF. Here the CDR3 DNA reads TGCGCCAGCAGCCAAGGGCGGGGGGTGCACTACCAAGAGACCCAGTACTTC.

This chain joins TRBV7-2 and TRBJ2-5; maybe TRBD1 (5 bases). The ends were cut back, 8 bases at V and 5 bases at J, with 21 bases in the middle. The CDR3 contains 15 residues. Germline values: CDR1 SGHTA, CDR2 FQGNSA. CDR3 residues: CASYRSWGSRETQYF. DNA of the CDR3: TGTGCCAGCTACCGATCATGGGGCTCCCGGGAGACCCAGTACTTC.

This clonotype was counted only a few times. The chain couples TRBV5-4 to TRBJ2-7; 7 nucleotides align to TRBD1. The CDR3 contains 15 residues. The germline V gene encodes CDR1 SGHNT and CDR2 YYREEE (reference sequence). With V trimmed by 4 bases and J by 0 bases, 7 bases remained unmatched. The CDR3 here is CASSEGAGDSYEQYF. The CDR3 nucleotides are TGTGCCAGCAGCGAGGGGGCTGGGGACTCCTACGAGCAGTACTTC.

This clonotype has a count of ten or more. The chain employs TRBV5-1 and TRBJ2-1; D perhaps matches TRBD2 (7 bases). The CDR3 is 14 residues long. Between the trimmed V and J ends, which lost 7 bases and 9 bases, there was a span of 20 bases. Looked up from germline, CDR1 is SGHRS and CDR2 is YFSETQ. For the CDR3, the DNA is TGCGCCAGCGTGGGAGGGGGGGCCAGCAGTGAGCAGTTCTTC. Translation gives CASVGGGASSEQFF. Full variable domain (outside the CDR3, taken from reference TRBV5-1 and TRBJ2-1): KAGVTQTPRYLIKTRGQQVTLSCSPISGHRSVSWYQQTPGQGLQFLFEYFSETQRNKGNFPGRFSGRQFSNSRSEMNVSTLELGDSALYLCASVGGGASSEQFFGPGTRLTVL.

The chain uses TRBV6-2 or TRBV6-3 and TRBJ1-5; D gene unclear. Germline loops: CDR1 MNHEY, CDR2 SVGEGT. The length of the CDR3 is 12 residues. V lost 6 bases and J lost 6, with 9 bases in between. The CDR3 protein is CASRDPSQPQHF. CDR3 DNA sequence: TGTGCCAGCAGGGACCCCAGTCAGCCCCAGCATTTT.

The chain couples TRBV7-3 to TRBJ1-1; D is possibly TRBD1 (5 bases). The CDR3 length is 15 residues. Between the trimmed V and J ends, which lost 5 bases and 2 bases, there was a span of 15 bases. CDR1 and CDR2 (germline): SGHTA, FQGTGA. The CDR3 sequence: CASSQSGGINTEAFF. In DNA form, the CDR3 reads TGTGCCAGCAGCCAATCGGGGGGAATTAACACTGAAGCTTTCTTT.

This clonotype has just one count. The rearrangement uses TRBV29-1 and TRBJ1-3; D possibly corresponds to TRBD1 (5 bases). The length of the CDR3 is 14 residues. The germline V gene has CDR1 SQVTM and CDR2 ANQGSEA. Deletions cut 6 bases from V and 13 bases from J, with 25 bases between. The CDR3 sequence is CSVGTDSEGNIIYF. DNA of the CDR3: TGCAGCGTGGGAACCGACAGCGAAGGAAACATTATATATTTT.

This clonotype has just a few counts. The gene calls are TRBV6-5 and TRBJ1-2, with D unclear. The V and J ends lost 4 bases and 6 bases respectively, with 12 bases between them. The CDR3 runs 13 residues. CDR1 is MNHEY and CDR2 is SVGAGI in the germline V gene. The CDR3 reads CASSSHSQDGYTF. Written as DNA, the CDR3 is TGTGCCAGCAGTTCCCATAGTCAGGATGGCTACACCTTC.

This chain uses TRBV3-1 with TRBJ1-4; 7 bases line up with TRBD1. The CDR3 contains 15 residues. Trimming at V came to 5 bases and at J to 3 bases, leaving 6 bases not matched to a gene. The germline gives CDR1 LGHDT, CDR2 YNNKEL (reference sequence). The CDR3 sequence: CASSYRQGPNEKLFF. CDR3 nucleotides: TGTGCCAGCAGCTATAGACAGGGCCCTAATGAAAAACTGTTTTTT. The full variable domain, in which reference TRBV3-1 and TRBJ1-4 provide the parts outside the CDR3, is DTAVSQTPKYLVTQMGNDKSIKCEQNLGHDTMYWYKQDSKKFLKIMFSYNNKELIINETVPNRFSPKSPDKAHLNLHINSLELGDSAVYFCASSYRQGPNEKLFFGSGTQLSVL.

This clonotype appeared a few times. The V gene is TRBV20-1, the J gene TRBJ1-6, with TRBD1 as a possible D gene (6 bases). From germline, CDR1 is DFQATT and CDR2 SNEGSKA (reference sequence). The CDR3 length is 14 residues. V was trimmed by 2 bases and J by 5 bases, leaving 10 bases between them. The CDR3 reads CSARKGVNNSPLHF. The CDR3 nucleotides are TGCAGTGCTAGAAAGGGGGTTAATAATTCACCCCTCCACTTT.